These T cell receptor beta chains were read from a single sample in a study of cytomegalovirus exposure and HLA in healthy donors. Sequenced by immunoSEQ multiplex PCR; TCRdb stores in-frame clones only, minus some. The sample carries 200,000 to 250,000 clones, approximately 88% recorded once. Material: PBMCs. Receptor source: a boy younger than 10 in good health and CMV-seronegative. CDR3s include the opening cysteine and the closing phenylalanine or tryptophan. A D gene is named only where the DNA matches it firmly. Clone size is given for some rows only: seen once, a few or many times, or a class if the clone is expanded.

clone size,J gene,V gene,CDR3 length,D gene,CDR3 protein,CDR3 DNA
once,TRBJ1-1,TRBV15,17,.,CATSTLSPAGQNTEAFF,TGTGCCACCAGCACCCTATCGCCGGCAGGTCAGAACACTGAAGCTTTCTTT
few,TRBJ2-7,TRBV2,13,.,CASNSGVSYEQYF,TGTGCCAGCAATAGCGGCGTCTCCTACGAGCAGTACTTC
.,TRBJ2-7,TRBV10-3,13,TRBD1,CAIRDRDPYEQYF,TGTGCCATCAGAGACAGGGACCCCTACGAGCAGTACTTC
.,TRBJ2-3,TRBV13,16,.,CASSSPRSARPDTQYF,TGTGCCAGCAGCTCACCGCGCAGCGCTCGGCCCGATACGCAGTATTTT
.,TRBJ1-3,TRBV5-5,16,.,CASSRGGPSSGNTIYF,TGTGCCAGCAGCCGGGGAGGTCCGAGCTCTGGAAACACCATATATTTT
.,TRBJ1-2,TRBV7-9,14,.,CASSLSDRSGGYTF,TGTGCCAGCAGCTTATCAGACAGGAGTGGCGGCTACACCTTC
.,TRBJ1-1,TRBV19,15,.,CASSNRGGWNTEAFF,TGTGCCAGTAGTAACCGTGGCGGGTGGAACACTGAAGCTTTCTTT
.,TRBJ1-4,TRBV27,13,.,CASSFRVSEKLFF,TGTGCCAGTAGCTTCAGGGTTAGTGAAAAACTGTTTTTT
.,TRBJ2-1,TRBV2,17,TRBD2,CASSSTSGSGAYNEQFF,TGTGCCAGCAGTTCCACTAGCGGGAGTGGTGCCTACAATGAGCAGTTCTTC
.,TRBJ2-1,TRBV2,15,TRBD2,CAILSGTSGSGEQFF,TGTGCCATCTTATCCGGGACTAGCGGGAGTGGTGAGCAGTTCTTC
.,TRBJ2-5,TRBV6-1,14,.,CASSELSGEQTQYF,TGTGCCAGCAGTGAGTTATCGGGAGAACAGACCCAGTACTTC
.,TRBJ2-5,TRBV7-3,14,.,CASSLYPGQETQYF,TGTGCCAGCAGCTTATATCCAGGGCAAGAGACCCAGTACTTC
.,TRBJ2-1,TRBV23-1,17,TRBD2,CASSLDPGTNVGNEQFF,TGCGCCAGCAGTCTCGACCCCGGGACTAACGTGGGGAATGAGCAGTTCTTC
once,TRBJ1-5,TRBV19,14,.,CASSIRGNGQPQHF,TGTGCCAGTAGTATAAGGGGAAATGGGCAGCCCCAGCATTTT
.,TRBJ2-7,TRBV29-1,13,TRBD1,CSARGQGAREQYF,TGCAGCGCCAGGGGACAGGGGGCGAGGGAGCAGTACTTC
.,TRBJ2-7,TRBV20-1,11,.,CSARETYEQYF,TGCAGTGCTCGGGAGACCTACGAGCAGTACTTC
.,TRBJ2-7,TRBV10-2,16,.,CASSEAGGLFYYEQYF,TGCGCCAGCAGTGAGGCAGGGGGACTCTTCTACTACGAGCAGTACTTC
.,TRBJ2-3,TRBV9,13,.,CASSVAGADTQYF,TGTGCCAGCAGCGTAGCCGGGGCAGATACGCAGTATTTT
.,TRBJ2-7,TRBV9,14,.,CASSVAAGSYEQYF,TGTGCCAGCAGCGTAGCCGCGGGGAGCTACGAGCAGTACTTC
.,TRBJ2-7,TRBV11-3,14,.,CASSLGAGNDEQYF,TGTGCCAGCAGCTTAGGGGCAGGGAACGACGAGCAGTACTTC
.,TRBJ2-1,TRBV7-7,15,.,CASSLVQEGGDEQFF,TGTGCTAGCAGCTTAGTACAGGAAGGGGGGGATGAGCAGTTCTTC
.,TRBJ2-7,TRBV5-6,17,TRBD2,CASSSPLAGAGAYEQYF,TGTGCCAGCAGCTCGCCTCTAGCGGGAGCAGGGGCCTACGAGCAGTACTTC
once,TRBJ2-3,TRBV6-1,15,.,CASSPSEFGTDTQYF,TGTGCCAGCAGCCCTAGCGAGTTCGGCACAGATACGCAGTATTTT
.,TRBJ2-2,TRBV7-6,16,TRBD2,CASSLVSGGNTGELFF,TGTGCCAGCAGCTTAGTTAGCGGGGGGAACACCGGGGAGCTGTTTTTT
.,TRBJ2-3,TRBV4-1,16,TRBD2,CASSQVEGLATDTQYF,TGCGCCAGCAGCCAAGTGGAGGGACTAGCGACGGATACGCAGTATTTT
.,TRBJ2-7,TRBV14,16,.,CASSQGLDSLIHEQYF,TGTGCCAGCAGCCAAGGTCTGGACAGCCTCATCCACGAGCAGTACTTC
.,TRBJ1-5,TRBV6-5,14,.,CASRRGDSNQPQHF,TGTGCCAGCAGAAGGGGCGATAGCAATCAGCCCCAGCATTTT
.,TRBJ2-3,TRBV7-3,15,.,CASSAQGFGADTQYF,TGTGCCAGCAGCGCACAGGGTTTTGGGGCAGATACGCAGTATTTT
.,TRBJ1-5,TRBV27,13,.,CASSSSFNQPQHF,TGTGCCAGCAGTTCCTCTTTCAATCAGCCCCAGCATTTT
once,TRBJ1-4,TRBV6-1,11,.,CASTIFEKLFF,TGTGCCAGCACCATATTCGAGAAACTGTTTTTT
.,TRBJ2-1,TRBV2,16,TRBD1,CASRSGTGKGYNEQFF,TGTGCCAGCAGAAGTGGGACAGGGAAGGGGTACAATGAGCAGTTCTTC
.,TRBJ1-4,TRBV7-9,15,.,CASSEQGSPNEKLFF,TGTGCCAGCAGCGAGCAGGGGTCCCCTAATGAAAAACTGTTTTTT
.,TRBJ1-2,TRBV27,14,TRBD1,CASSLRGTGSGYTF,TGTGCCAGCAGTTTGCGAGGGACAGGGAGCGGCTACACCTTC
.,TRBJ1-2,TRBV4-1,14,.,CASSQEPGDYGYTF,TGCGCCAGCAGCCAAGAACCGGGGGACTATGGCTACACCTTC
.,TRBJ2-4,TRBV21-1,17,.,CASSKSNSLVAKNIQYF,TGTGCCAGCAGCAAAAGTAATAGTCTGGTAGCCAAAAACATTCAGTACTTC
.,TRBJ2-5,TRBV2,14,.,CASAWTGRGETQYF,TGTGCCAGCGCCTGGACAGGGAGGGGGGAGACCCAGTACTTC
.,TRBJ2-3,TRBV5-6,19,TRBD2,CASSLQLAGGPGPTDTQYF,TGTGCCAGCAGCTTGCAGCTAGCGGGGGGGCCGGGGCCCACAGATACGCAGTATTTT
.,TRBJ1-3,TRBV6-1,13,TRBD1,CASSRDRGNTIYF,TGTGCCAGCAGTCGGGACAGGGGAAACACCATATATTTT
.,TRBJ1-3,TRBV13,19,TRBD1,CASSHSTGTGGLGGNTIYF,TGTGCCAGCAGCCACTCAACCGGGACAGGGGGCTTGGGGGGAAACACCATATATTTT
.,TRBJ2-7,TRBV11-1,13,TRBD1,CASSSDRDREQYF,TGTGCCAGCAGCTCAGACAGGGATCGAGAGCAGTACTTC
.,TRBJ2-3,TRBV5-8,15,TRBD1,CASSEQGARTDTQYF,TGTGCCAGCAGCGAACAGGGGGCGCGTACGGATACGCAGTATTTT
once,TRBJ2-1,TRBV5-4,15,.,CASSASVSAYNEQFF,TGTGCCAGCAGCGCCAGCGTATCAGCCTACAATGAGCAGTTCTTC